A single sample is the source of the 27 T cell receptor beta chains below, sequenced in a study of control samples from healthy donors and cancer patients. Sequencing was performed with immunoSEQ multiplex PCR; in TCRdb, only in-frame clones are kept and a portion is missing. The sample yields about 83,000 clones, 91% seen once. The sequenced sample was blood. The receptors here all came from a man aged 45-60 years in good health.

This clone was seen a single time. This rearrangement joins TRBV19 to TRBJ1-1; D possibly corresponds to TRBD1 (5 bases). Germline CDR1 and CDR2: LNHDA and SQIVND (reference sequence). Trimming removed 8 bases at V and 0 bases at J, with 19 bases between. This CDR3 contains 16 residues. The CDR3 region has the DNA TGTGCCAGTTCAAAAGGTAGGGACTTAATGAACACTGAAGCTTTCTTT. Translated, it gives CASSKGRDLMNTEAFF. The entire variable domain, with the rest obtained from reference TRBV19 and TRBJ1-1, is as follows: DGGITQSPKYLFRKEGQNVTLSCEQNLNHDAMYWYRQDPGQGLRLIYYSQIVNDFQKGDIAEGYSVSREKKESFPLTVTSAQKNPTAFYLCASSKGRDLMNTEAFFGQGTRLTVV.

CDR3: CASSPPSRNTEAFF. CDR3 sequence (DNA): TGTGCCAGCTCACCCCCCTCCCGGAACACTGAAGCTTTCTTT. This rearrangement joins TRBV18 to TRBJ1-1; D gene unclear. The V gene lost 3 bases and the J gene lost 1 base, with 9 bases spanning the gap. CDR1 and CDR2 (germline): KGHSH, LQKENI. The CDR3 covers 14 residues.

The chain uses TRBV18 and TRBJ1-1; D gene ambiguous. V was trimmed by 8 bases and J by 3 bases, leaving 13 bases between them. The CDR3 is 13 residues long. The germline gives CDR1 KGHSH, CDR2 LQKENI. The chain's CDR3 is CASMRSYDTEAFF. In DNA form, the CDR3 reads TGTGCCAGCATGAGGTCCTATGACACTGAAGCTTTCTTT.

This chain links TRBV7-9 with TRBJ2-5; unclear D gene. This CDR3 spans 16 amino acids. Germline V lookup: CDR1 SEHNR, CDR2 FQNEAQ (reference sequence). V lost 3 bases, J lost 1 base, and 15 bases lay in between. DNA of the CDR3: TGTGCCAGCAGCTTCCTTACACTCAACCGCCAAGAGACCCAGTACTTC. Residues: CASSFLTLNRQETQYF.

This chain connects TRBV5-6 to TRBJ1-6; D remains ambiguous. The CDR3 is made up of 14 amino acids. The germline V gene has CDR1 SGHDT and CDR2 YYEEEE. Trimming pared 3 bases from V and 10 bases from J, leaving 14 bases between. The CDR3 protein is CASSYGAGRSPLHF. For the CDR3, the DNA is TGTGCCAGCAGCTACGGAGCTGGGCGGTCACCCCTCCACTTT.

This chain joins TRBV6-2 or TRBV6-3 and TRBJ2-2; no definite D call. Germline assignment: CDR1 MNHEY and CDR2 SVGEGT. The CDR3 is 14 amino acids. Trimming took 4 bases from V and 2 from J, leaving 8 bases between them. CDR3 loop: CASSFHPNTGELFF. For the CDR3, the DNA is TGTGCCAGCAGTTTCCACCCCAACACCGGGGAGCTGTTTTTT.

In DNA form, the CDR3 reads TGTGCCAGCAGCCAAGATCGAGGTCGACCTAACACTGAAGCTTTCTTT. Its protein is CASSQDRGRPNTEAFF. V is TRBV14 and J is TRBJ1-1; no clear D gene. The V and J ends lost 0 bases and 2 bases respectively, with 13 bases between them. Per the germline V gene, CDR1 is SGHDN and CDR2 is FVKESK. The CDR3 is 16 amino acids.

This clone occurred a few times. The chain recombines TRBV6-2 or TRBV6-3 with TRBJ2-2, with D perhaps TRBD2 (6 bases). Trimming cost V 2 bases and J 8 bases, with 6 bases left between them. The germline gives CDR1 MNHEY, CDR2 SVGEGT. CDR3 size: 12 residues. The CDR3 region is CASSYAGGELFF. CDR3 nucleotides: TGTGCCAGCAGTTACGCGGGGGGGGAGCTGTTTTTT.

This chain connects TRBV4-1 to TRBJ2-7; D is unresolved. Germline V gives CDR1 MGHRA, CDR2 YSYEKL. The CDR3 is 13 residues long. Trimming stripped 7 bases from V and 0 bases from J, with 10 bases between. CDR3 nucleotides: TGCGCCAGCACCCCTGGGGACTCCTACGAGCAGTACTTC. Its translation is CASTPGDSYEQYF.

V usage is TRBV3-1 (or the pseudogene TRBV3-2) and J usage is TRBJ2-2; no reliable D call. The CDR3 covers 13 residues. Between the trimmed V and J ends, which lost 2 bases and 4 bases, there was a span of 5 bases. Germline CDR1 reads LGHDT; CDR2 reads YNNKEL (reference sequence). This CDR3 is CASSQLLTGELFF. The CDR3 region has the DNA TGTGCCAGCAGCCAATTGCTCACCGGGGAGCTGTTTTTT.

V is TRBV11-2 and J is TRBJ2-7; 12 nucleotides agree with TRBD2. Germline CDR1 and CDR2: SGHAT and FQNNGV. The J segment lost 3 bases and the V segment lost 4 bases, leaving 4 bases of the junction unmatched. This CDR3 is built from 15 residues. The CDR3 DNA reads as TGTGCCAGCAGCTCACTAGCGGGGGGCCTCTACGAGCAGTACTTC. It codes for CASSSLAGGLYEQYF.

The count of this clone is one. The rearrangement links TRBV18 to TRBJ2-1, with D hard to call. There are 14 residues in the CDR3. Germline CDR1 KGHSH, CDR2 LQKENI. V was pared by 3 bases and J by 2 bases, with 8 bases between. CDR3 sequence (DNA): TGTGCCAGCTCACCCCCAGAGACCTACAATGAGCAGTTCTTC. Its translation is CASSPPETYNEQFF.

The rearrangement uses TRBV5-1 and TRBJ1-2; D is unclear. The CDR3 consists of 15 residues. V lost 3 bases, J lost 7 bases, and 19 bases lay in between. Germline values: CDR1 SGHRS, CDR2 YFSETQ. The DNA of the CDR3 is TGCGCCAGCAGCTCTACGGGCCGTCAATCGGCTGGCTACACCTTC. Its protein is CASSSTGRQSAGYTF.

The gene calls are TRBV11-1 and TRBJ2-7, with D unresolved. The V and J ends lost 2 bases and 0 bases respectively, with 8 bases between them. The CDR3 is made up of 14 amino acids. CDR1 is SGHAT and CDR2 is FQDESV in the germline V gene (reference sequence). The CDR3 bases are TGTGCCAGCAGCTTAAGCCAGAGCTCCTACGAGCAGTACTTC. This sequence encodes CASSLSQSSYEQYF.

V usage is TRBV3-1 (or the pseudogene TRBV3-2) and J usage is TRBJ1-6, with D perhaps matching TRBD1 (5 bases). CDR1 is LGHDT, CDR2 YNNKEL, per germline (reference sequence). The CDR3 totals 16 residues. Trimming removed 1 base at V and 10 bases at J, with 17 bases between. The CDR3 sequence: CASSQATEQVGSPLHF. The CDR3 nucleotides are TGTGCCAGCAGCCAAGCCACGGAACAGGTGGGATCACCCCTCCACTTT.

This clone was found once. V and J are TRBV24-1 and TRBJ1-5; TRBD1 agrees at 10 bases. The trim removed 4 bases at V and 0 bases at J, leaving 11 bases unmatched. Germline V gene lookup returns CDR1 KGHDR and CDR2 SFDVKD. CDR3 size: 19 residues. The CDR3 DNA reads TGTGCCACCAGTGACCCCCTGGGACAGGGGAATCATAGCAATCAGCCCCAGCATTTT. Its protein product is CATSDPLGQGNHSNQPQHF.

The chain recombines TRBV14 with TRBJ1-6, with TRBD1 as a possible D gene (6 bases). Germline V gene sequence: CDR1 SGHDN, CDR2 FVKESK. Trimming removed 3 bases from V and 7 bases from J, with 13 bases in between. This CDR3 contains 15 residues. The CDR3 DNA sequence: TGTGCCAGCAGCCACTGGGGGCCGCAGAATTCACCCCTCCACTTT. Translated, it gives CASSHWGPQNSPLHF.

V is TRBV19 and J is TRBJ1-2, with D maybe TRBD1 (5 bases). CDR3 length: 18 residues. Germline lookup yields CDR1 LNHDA and CDR2 SQIVND (reference sequence). Trimming took 3 bases from V and 5 from J, leaving 25 bases between them. CDR3 region: CASSMAFGGIGRSYGYTF. CDR3 nucleotide sequence: TGTGCCAGTAGTATGGCGTTCGGGGGAATCGGCAGGTCATATGGCTACACCTTC.

V and J are TRBV25-1 and TRBJ1-1; D may be TRBD1 (5 bases). The CDR3 runs to 13 residues. CDR1 is MGHDK, CDR2 SYGVNS, per germline. Trimming shortened V by 11 bases and J by 1 base, and 14 bases separated the two germline ends. DNA of the CDR3: TGTGCCTCCCAACAGGCCCGGAACACTGAAGCTTTCTTT. Translating gives CASQQARNTEAFF.

J is TRBJ2-3 and V is TRBV5-8; TRBD2 agrees at 7 bases. Trimming took 5 bases from V and 0 from J; bases not matched to a gene: 6. The CDR3 length is 15 residues. Per the germline V gene, CDR1 is SGHTS and CDR2 is YDEGEE. The CDR3 DNA is TGTGCCAGCAGTCGGGGAGGGGTGAGCACAGATACGCAGTATTTT. Protein: CASSRGGVSTDTQYF.

CDR3 DNA: TGCAGTGCATGGACGGTTGATGGCTACACCTTC. Protein: CSAWTVDGYTF. V is TRBV20-1 and J is TRBJ1-2; D is ambiguous. V was pared by 6 bases and J by 6 bases, with 11 bases between. The germline gives CDR1 DFQATT, CDR2 SNEGSKA (reference sequence). This CDR3 spans 11 amino acids.

The rearrangement joins TRBV7-9 to TRBJ1-2, with TRBD1 identical over 7 bases. CDR3 length: 13 residues. Losses at the gene ends were 1 base for V and 10 bases for J; bases not matched to a gene: 6. The germline CDR1 and CDR2 sequences are SEHNR and FQNEAQ (reference sequence). The CDR3 DNA follows: TGTGCCAGCAGCTTAGAAGGGACAGCCCCCTACACCTTC. This sequence encodes CASSLEGTAPYTF.

The V call is TRBV7-2, the J call TRBJ2-2, with D unclear. Trimming took off 5 bases at V and 6 bases at J, with 7 bases between the two ends. The CDR3 contains 12 residues. Germline V gene data show CDR1 as SGHTA and CDR2 as FQGNSA. The CDR3 protein is CASSLWSGELFF. CDR3 bases: TGTGCCAGCAGCCTGTGGTCCGGGGAGCTGTTTTTT.

Here the CDR3 reads CASSLELTGGSGTEAFF. CDR3 nucleotide sequence: TGTGCCAGCAGCTTGGAATTAACAGGGGGATCGGGCACTGAAGCTTTCTTT. The V and J genes are TRBV5-6 and TRBJ1-1; 8 bases are shared with TRBD1. Per germline, CDR1 SGHDT and CDR2 YYEEEE. The CDR3 loop spans 17 amino acids. V shed 0 bases, J shed 4 bases, and the junction held 11 bases outside the gene matches.

The J gene is TRBJ2-5, the V gene TRBV30; tentative D call: TRBD1 (5 bases). The V gene's germline CDR1 is GTSNPN and CDR2 SVGIG (reference sequence). The CDR3 covers 13 residues. V gave up 2 bases and J gave up 2 bases, with 9 bases separating them. CDR3 in amino acids: CAWSPPGQETQYF. The CDR3 DNA follows: TGTGCCTGGAGTCCCCCAGGGCAAGAGACCCAGTACTTC.

This chain joins TRBV7-2 and TRBJ1-2; 7 bases align to TRBD1. The CDR3 is made up of 12 amino acids. CDR1 and CDR2 from the germline V gene are SGHTA and FQGNSA. Germline trimming cut 6 bases from V and 2 bases from J; bases unmatched to any gene: 0. CDR3 nucleotide sequence: TGTGCCAGCAGACAGGGGAACTATGGCTACACCTTC. It is translated as CASRQGNYGYTF.

The genes are TRBV19 and TRBJ1-1, with 7 bases identical to TRBD1. Unmatched junction bases numbered 11, after V lost 3 bases and J lost 1 base. The CDR3 is 17 amino acids. The germline gives CDR1 LNHDA, CDR2 SQIVND (reference sequence). The chain's CDR3 is CASSISWTGHGNTEAFF. CDR3 bases: TGTGCCAGTAGTATCTCCTGGACAGGCCATGGGAACACTGAAGCTTTCTTT.